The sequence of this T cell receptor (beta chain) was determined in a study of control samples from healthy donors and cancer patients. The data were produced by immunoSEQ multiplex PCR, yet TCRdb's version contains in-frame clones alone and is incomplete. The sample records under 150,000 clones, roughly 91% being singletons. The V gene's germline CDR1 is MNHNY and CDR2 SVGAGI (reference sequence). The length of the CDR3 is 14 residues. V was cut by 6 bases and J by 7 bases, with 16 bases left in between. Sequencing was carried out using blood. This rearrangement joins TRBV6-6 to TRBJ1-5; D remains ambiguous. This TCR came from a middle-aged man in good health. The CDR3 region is CASRESGGGQPQHF. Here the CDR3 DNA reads TGTGCCAGCAGGGAATCTGGAGGAGGGCAGCCCCAGCATTTT.